This T cell receptor beta chain stems from a study of early T cells in non-severe SARS-CoV-2 infection. The overall study: Investigators sequenced bulk RNA drawn from unsorted whole blood, and chains remained unpaired.

The CDR3 is made up of 13 amino acids. Germline V gene sequence: CDR1 MNHEY, CDR2 SVGEGT. The germline V and J ends were trimmed by 5 bases and 16 bases, with 21 bases remaining between them. Researchers attached unique molecular identifiers to individual cDNA molecules. TCRdb re-derived calls from the 5' RACE reads in MiXCR, one entry per CDR3 protein. The sample has 45,000 to 70,000 distinct CDR3 sequences; roughly 8% are singletons. There are many counts of this clonotype. This specimen consisted of whole blood, obtained at baseline. The TCR comes from an adult who was a healthcare worker with PCR-confirmed SARS-CoV-2 infection or an uninfected control (not recorded which). V usage is TRBV6-2 or TRBV6-3 and J usage is TRBJ2-1; the D gene is possibly TRBD2 (6 bases). The CDR3 loop is CASSDDEKGGGFF. In DNA, the CDR3 is TGTGCCAGCAGTGACGACGAGAAGGGAGGTGGATTCTTC.